This T cell receptor beta chain was retrieved from a study of T cell responses to AZD1222 COVID-19 vaccine. TCRdb keeps only in-frame clones here, not all; method: immunoSEQ multiplex PCR. The sample table includes over 120,000 clones. CDR1 SEHNR and CDR2 FQNEAQ come from the germline V gene (reference sequence). This CDR3 region has 15 residues. Trimming removed 5 bases at V and 3 bases at J, with 16 bases between. V is TRBV7-9 and J is TRBJ1-2; D not resolved. The sequenced material came from peripheral blood. This clonotype was obtained from an adult in good health. CDR3 sequence (DNA): TGTGCCAGCAGCCAGTTGGAGGGATCGGACTATGGCTACACCTTC. Translation gives CASSQLEGSDYGYTF. The full variable domain, rest sourced from reference TRBV7-9 and TRBJ1-2, is DTGVSQNPRHKITKRGQNVTFRCDPISEHNRLYWYRQTLGQGPEFLTYFQNEAQLEKSRLLSDRFSAERPKGSFSTLEIQRTEQGDSAMYLCASSQLEGSDYGYTFGSGTRLTVV.